These 27 T cell receptor beta chains were all obtained from the same sample, sequenced in a study of blood T cell repertoires in COVID-19 (dated by TCRdb to about 2020). Library prep was done by the immunoSEQ multiplex PCR assay. Imported from immuneACCESS, the table was reduced by TCRdb to in-frame sequences with V and J called. These copies leave out some clones; in studies compared against another copy, an unresolved V gene accounts for under half, and the cause of the remainder is not known. The sample includes around 200,000 clones, with about nine tenths observed a single time. The ten most abundant clones make up roughly 20% of the sample. Sequencing was performed on peripheral blood. The receptors derive from a man in his 70s with active or convalescent COVID-19.

The rearrangement joins TRBV7-2 to TRBJ2-1; TRBD1 matches at 8 bases. Germline assignment: CDR1 SGHTA and CDR2 FQGNSA. V shed 5 bases and J 5 bases; nucleotides not matched to a gene: 5. The CDR3 spans 14 residues. The CDR3 is CASSPGQGHNEQFF. For the CDR3, the DNA is TGTGCCAGCAGCCCCGGACAGGGACACAATGAGCAGTTCTTC.

The chain uses TRBV7-2 and TRBJ2-7; 9 positions agree with TRBD2. The CDR3 is 14 amino acids. The V and J ends lost 5 bases and 3 bases, in that order; junction bases with no gene match: 5. Germline loops: CDR1 SGHTA, CDR2 FQGNSA. CDR3 DNA sequence: TGTGCCAGCAGCGCCACAGCGGGGGGCTACGAGCAGTACTTC. Amino acid sequence: CASSATAGGYEQYF.

The J gene is TRBJ2-7, the V gene TRBV6-6; 7 nucleotides match TRBD2. The CDR3 is 14 residues long. Germline V gives CDR1 MNHNY, CDR2 SVGAGI (reference sequence). Losses at the gene ends were 5 bases for V and 4 bases for J; bases not matched to a gene: 8. CDR3 in amino acids: CASSSSGFWYEQYF. DNA for the CDR3: TGTGCCAGCAGTAGTAGCGGGTTTTGGTACGAGCAGTACTTC.

The chain employs TRBV11-2 and TRBJ1-6; TRBD1 might be the D (6 bases). The ends were cut back, 0 bases at V and 10 bases at J, with 13 bases in the middle. CDR1 is SGHAT and CDR2 is FQNNGV in the germline V gene. The CDR3 sequence is 15 residues long. This CDR3 reads CASSLEGTPWSPLHF. CDR3 nucleotide sequence: TGTGCCAGCAGCTTAGAGGGGACACCCTGGTCACCCCTCCACTTT.

CDR3 in amino acids: CASSRLQGAIPTDTQYF. CDR3 bases: TGTGCCAGTTCCCGCCTACAGGGGGCGATCCCCACAGATACGCAGTATTTT. V usage is TRBV19 and J usage is TRBJ2-3; 9 bases align to TRBD1. The CDR3 is 17 amino acids. After removal of 8 bases from V and 2 bases from J, the junction contained 14 bases not matched to a gene. Per the germline V gene, CDR1 is LNHDA and CDR2 is SQIVND (reference sequence).

The chain carries TRBV6-5 and TRBJ1-5, with D perhaps matching TRBD1 (6 bases). This CDR3 spans 14 amino acids. CDR1 and CDR2 (germline): MNHEY, SVGAGI. V lost 6 bases, J lost 6 bases, and 15 bases lay in between. The CDR3 region is CASSLNRVVQPQHF. In DNA, the CDR3 is TGTGCCAGCAGCCTCAACAGGGTGGTTCAGCCCCAGCATTTT.

CDR3 sequence: CASSLATSTYEQYF. In DNA, the CDR3 is TGTGCCAGCAGTTTGGCGACTAGCACCTACGAGCAGTACTTC. V gene TRBV28 combines with J gene TRBJ2-7; the match to TRBD2 covers 7 bases. This CDR3 has 14 residues. Germline CDR1 MDHEN, CDR2 SYDVKM. The trim removed 3 bases at V and 2 bases at J, leaving 4 bases unmatched.

The J gene is TRBJ1-1, the V gene TRBV19; TRBD1 is a possible D gene (6 bases). Between the trimmed V and J ends, which lost 6 bases and 7 bases, there was a span of 12 bases. This CDR3 contains 12 residues. Germline lookup yields CDR1 LNHDA and CDR2 SQIVND (reference sequence). The CDR3 region is CASRQGMGEAFF. CDR3 DNA: TGTGCCAGTAGACAGGGAATGGGTGAAGCTTTCTTT.

This clone was observed a single time. J is TRBJ2-7 and V is TRBV5-1, with D possibly being TRBD2 (6 bases). Trimming pared 3 bases from V and 4 bases from J, leaving 20 bases between. The CDR3 spans 16 residues. Germline V gives CDR1 SGHRS, CDR2 YFSETQ. The CDR3 spells CASSYLPGGGEYEQYF. Here the CDR3 DNA reads TGCGCCAGCAGCTACCTCCCCGGCGGAGGGGAGTACGAGCAGTACTTC.

The V call is TRBV5-4, the J call TRBJ2-3; TRBD2 is a possible D gene (5 bases). The length of the CDR3 is 16 residues. V lost 5 bases and J lost 4, with 20 bases in between. Germline V gene lookup returns CDR1 SGHNT and CDR2 YYREEE (reference sequence). This CDR3 is CASRDGSAGRADTQYF. In DNA form, the CDR3 reads TGTGCCAGCAGGGATGGGAGCGCCGGTCGCGCAGATACGCAGTATTTT.

This clone was recorded a few times. The rearrangement uses TRBV10-1 and TRBJ2-7; 10 bases match TRBD1. The J segment lost 3 bases and the V segment lost 3 bases, leaving 8 bases of the junction unmatched. The CDR3 spans 16 residues. Germline V gene lookup returns CDR1 WNHNN and CDR2 SYGVQD (reference sequence). CDR3 protein: CASSDPGQGSIYEQYF. The DNA of the CDR3 is TGCGCCAGCAGTGACCCGGGACAGGGGTCGATCTACGAGCAGTACTTC.

CDR3 sequence: CASRPDRGDYGYTF. The CDR3 coding sequence is TGCGCCAGCAGGCCAGACAGGGGGGACTATGGCTACACCTTC. The chain employs TRBV5-1 and TRBJ1-2; 9 bases agree with TRBD1. The CDR3 has 14 amino acids. The V and J ends lost 5 bases and 3 bases, in that order; junction bases with no gene match: 5. CDR1 and CDR2 from the germline V gene are SGHRS and YFSETQ. The full variable domain, with the rest looked up from reference TRBV5-1 and TRBJ1-2, is KAGVTQTPRYLIKTRGQQVTLSCSPISGHRSVSWYQQTPGQGLQFLFEYFSETQRNKGNFPGRFSGRQFSNSRSEMNVSTLELGDSALYLCASRPDRGDYGYTFGSGTRLTVV.

This clone was picked up a small number of times. The chain has TRBV28 and TRBJ1-1; the D gene is possibly TRBD1 (6 bases). V was shortened by 3 bases and J by 10 bases, with 15 bases between the two germline ends. Germline assignment: CDR1 MDHEN and CDR2 SYDVKM. This CDR3 spans 13 amino acids. The CDR3 DNA follows: TGTGCCAGCAGTTTTCAGGGGACTACGGGAGCTTTCTTT. Translated: CASSFQGTTGAFF.

The table lists this clone with a count of one. The V call is TRBV11-1, the J call TRBJ1-3; TRBD1 matches 7 bases. Germline CDR1 SGHAT, CDR2 FQDESV (reference sequence). J lost 0 bases, V lost 5 bases, and 7 bases had no gene match. This CDR3 is built from 16 residues. CDR3 sequence reads: CASSPRQGFSGNTIYF. DNA for the CDR3: TGTGCCAGCAGCCCACGACAGGGTTTCTCTGGAAACACCATATATTTT. The full variable domain, completed using reference TRBV11-1 and TRBJ1-3, is EAEVAQSPRYKITEKSQAVAFWCDPISGHATLYWYRQILGQGPELLVQFQDESVVDDSQLPKDRFSAERLKGVDSTLKIQPAELGDSAMYLCASSPRQGFSGNTIYFGEGSWLTVV.

This clone appeared many times. The chain has TRBV5-1 and TRBJ1-3; TRBD1 agrees at 7 bases. The germline V gene has CDR1 SGHRS and CDR2 YFSETQ. The CDR3 is 15 residues long. Trimming removed 4 bases from V and 2 bases from J; junction bases left unmatched: 6. The CDR3 protein is CASSDPGQTGNTIYF. The CDR3 region has the DNA TGCGCCAGCAGCGACCCGGGACAGACTGGAAACACCATATATTTT.

The chain combines TRBV5-8 with TRBJ2-7; 9 nucleotides agree with TRBD1. The CDR3 spans 14 residues. Germline CDR1 reads SGHTS; CDR2 reads YDEGEE. The ends lost 4 bases at V and 5 bases at J; junction bases unmatched: 7. The CDR3 is CASSRDRVRDEQYF. CDR3 bases: TGTGCCAGCAGCCGGGACAGGGTCAGGGACGAGCAGTACTTC.

This clone turned up a few times. The chain couples TRBV5-1 to TRBJ1-1; possible D gene TRBD1, 6 bases. Germline CDR1 SGHRS, CDR2 YFSETQ. There are 14 residues in the CDR3. The germline V and J ends were trimmed by 4 bases and 3 bases, with 13 bases remaining between them. The CDR3 DNA is TGCGCCAGCAGCCGGGACGCAGGGGACACTGAAGCTTTCTTT. This sequence encodes CASSRDAGDTEAFF. Together with reference TRBV5-1 and TRBJ1-1, the CDR3 gives the full variable domain: KAGVTQTPRYLIKTRGQQVTLSCSPISGHRSVSWYQQTPGQGLQFLFEYFSETQRNKGNFPGRFSGRQFSNSRSEMNVSTLELGDSALYLCASSRDAGDTEAFFGQGTRLTVV.

The genes are TRBV10-1 and TRBJ1-1; maybe TRBD1 (5 bases). V was shortened by 3 bases and J by 6 bases, with 11 bases between the two germline ends. Per the germline V gene, CDR1 is WNHNN and CDR2 is SYGVQD (reference sequence). The CDR3 contains 13 residues. Here the CDR3 reads CASSEGESPEAFF. CDR3 bases: TGCGCCAGCAGTGAAGGGGAAAGTCCTGAAGCTTTCTTT.

The gene calls are TRBV5-6 and TRBJ2-7; D is uncertain. Trimming cost V 4 bases and J 4 bases, with 6 bases left between them. Germline loops: CDR1 SGHDT, CDR2 YYEEEE. The CDR3 length is 11 residues. For the CDR3, the DNA is TGTGCCAGCAGCGGCAGTTACGAGCAGTACTTC. This gives the protein CASSGSYEQYF.

The rearrangement links TRBV7-2 to TRBJ1-3, with D tentatively TRBD1 (6 bases). This CDR3 is built from 14 residues. Germline CDR1 and CDR2: SGHTA and FQGNSA. Trimming took off 5 bases at V and 2 bases at J, with 10 bases between the two ends. Here the CDR3 reads CASSEQGAGNTIYF. The DNA of the CDR3 is TGTGCCAGCAGCGAACAGGGAGCTGGAAACACCATATATTTT.

The chain combines TRBV19 with TRBJ1-1; TRBD1 matches 9 bases. The CDR3 has 13 amino acids. V lost 5 bases and J lost 4; bases outside the gene matches: 2. CDR1 and CDR2 (germline): LNHDA, SQIVND (reference sequence). The CDR3 sequence is CASSQTGGTEAFF. The CDR3 DNA reads as TGTGCCAGTAGTCAGACAGGGGGCACTGAAGCTTTCTTT.

This clone was picked up many times. The chain joins TRBV28 to TRBJ2-1, with 9 bases fitting TRBD1. Germline V gives CDR1 MDHEN, CDR2 SYDVKM. This CDR3 has 15 residues. V was pared by 3 bases and J by 3 bases, with 3 bases of the junction left unmatched. DNA of the CDR3: TGTGCCAGCAGTTTGGAGACAGGGGGCTACAATGAGCAGTTCTTC. Amino acid sequence: CASSLETGGYNEQFF.

The rearrangement joins TRBV27 to TRBJ1-4; D unresolved. The germline V gene has CDR1 MNHEY and CDR2 SMNVEV (reference sequence). V was cut by 5 bases and J by 8 bases, with 15 bases left in between. The CDR3 length is 14 residues. Written as DNA, the CDR3 is TGTGCCAGCAGTCGAGTAAGGGAGCGGGAAAAACTGTTTTTT. Amino acid sequence: CASSRVREREKLFF.

The chain has TRBV5-4 and TRBJ2-3, with TRBD1 identical over 9 bases. The CDR3 spans 17 residues. The junction had 5 bases not matched to a gene; V was cut back by 0 bases and J by 0 bases. CDR1 is SGHNT, CDR2 YYREEE, per germline (reference sequence). The CDR3 reads CASSLAMGQGSTDTQYF. The DNA for the CDR3 is TGTGCCAGCAGCTTGGCCATGGGACAGGGTAGCACAGATACGCAGTATTTT.

The chain couples TRBV7-2 to TRBJ1-5, with TRBD1 as a possible D gene (6 bases). CDR1 is SGHTA and CDR2 is FQGNSA in the germline V gene. V was trimmed by 0 bases and J by 0 bases, leaving 12 bases between them. The CDR3 totals 17 residues. CDR3 sequence reads: CASSLAPLQGSNQPQHF. The CDR3 DNA reads as TGTGCCAGCAGCTTAGCGCCTTTACAGGGTAGCAATCAGCCCCAGCATTTT.

The chain joins TRBV27 to TRBJ1-6, with 10 bases matching TRBD1. Trimming took 5 bases from V and 7 from J; bases not matched to a gene: 8. CDR1 is MNHEY and CDR2 is SMNVEV in the germline V gene (reference sequence). This CDR3 is 16 amino acids long. CDR3 coding DNA: TGTGCCAGCAGTCCTCGGAGGGACAGGGGAAATTCACCCCTCCACTTT. This sequence encodes CASSPRRDRGNSPLHF.

V and J are TRBV24-1 and TRBJ1-2, with 7 bases lining up with TRBD1. This CDR3 has 16 residues. J lost 3 bases, V lost 4 bases, and 10 bases had no gene match. Germline values: CDR1 KGHDR, CDR2 SFDVKD. The CDR3 here is CATSDPGTEKYYGYTF. Written as DNA, the CDR3 is TGTGCCACCAGTGACCCGGGGACAGAGAAGTACTATGGCTACACCTTC.